This T cell receptor (beta chain) was recovered during a study of T cell responses to AZD1222 COVID-19 vaccine. Broader study findings: Spike-specific TCR breadth and depth went up after people got two AZD1222 doses. No day 14 peak samples; only post-peak repertoires were characterized.

Assay: immunoSEQ multiplex PCR; the TCRdb copy retains only in-frame clones and omits some. The data contain 95,000 or so clones, 89% of them singletons. To note about this clone: The target antigen is unknown.

The CDR3 is made up of 15 amino acids. V gave up 10 bases and J gave up 1 base; unmatched junction bases: 10. In germline, CDR1 is SNHLY, CDR2 FYNNEI. The material was peripheral blood, obtained on day 0 of MenACWY control vaccination. The receptor was derived from an adult in good health. The chain employs TRBV2 and TRBJ2-1; the match to TRBD2 covers 7 bases. CDR3 protein: CAIRDPGGSYNEQFF. The CDR3 coding sequence is TGTGCCATCCGGGATCCGGGGGGATCCTACAATGAGCAGTTCTTC.